Sequencing of this TCR beta chain was carried out in a study of Ad26.COV2.S vaccination and SARS-CoV-2 variants. Study in general: Administration of Ad26.COV2.S was intramuscular, either once or twice 56 days apart.

Sample treatment: around 19 received Ad26.COV2.S at low or high dose, single or two shots; about 5 received placebo; per-sample allocation not given. Sampling took place 63 days after the first vaccine or placebo injection. Study outcomes and limitations: Comparable non-spike TCR breadth was observed in vaccine and placebo recipients. TCR breadth and depth analyses may have underestimated total T cell responses. Once vaccination had occurred, spike-specific CD8+ and CD4+ T cell responses reportedly showed substantial breadth.

About this clone itself: The antigen remains unidentified.

The CDR3 is 15 amino acids. Germline CDR1 is MNHEY and CDR2 is SVGAGI. The ends were cut back, 2 bases at V and 1 base at J, with 9 bases in the middle. The repertoire was sequenced with immunoSEQ multiplex PCR; TCRdb's copy has only in-frame clones and lacks some. Of about 250,000 clones listed, about 83% are singletons. The sequence derives from a person aged 18-65 years who received the Ad26.COV2.S COVID-19 vaccine or a placebo. This rearrangement joins TRBV6-5 to TRBJ2-1; either TRBD1 or TRBD2 may fit D (5 bases each). The sequenced sample was peripheral blood, obtained in a trial of Ad26.COV2.S vaccine versus placebo. For the CDR3, the DNA is TGTGCCAGCAGTTACCGGGACCTATCCTACAATGAGCAGTTCTTC. It codes for CASSYRDLSYNEQFF.